This T cell receptor beta chain was identified in a study of cytomegalovirus exposure and HLA in healthy donors. Broader study findings: A few chains linked to CMV were shown in vitro to be specific for CMV antigens.

Trimming removed 1 base from V and 8 bases from J, with 14 bases in between. The CDR3 has 15 amino acids. From germline, CDR1 is SNHLY and CDR2 FYNNEI. With 60 Vbeta and 13 Jbeta primers, the PCR was carried out. Generated by immunoSEQ multiplex PCR, the TCRdb table keeps only in-frame clones and is missing some. The sample records over 110,000 clones, 82% being singletons. This clone has more than one count but fewer than ten. Its antigen is undetermined. The gene calls are TRBV2 and TRBJ1-4; D ambiguous. Sequences were obtained from PBMCs. The source is a male donor in good health and CMV-seronegative. DNA of the CDR3: TGTGCCAGCAGTGAAGGGAGTCGGGCGGGAGAAAAACTGTTTTTT. Translation: CASSEGSRAGEKLFF. The full variable domain, completed using reference TRBV2 and TRBJ1-4, is EPEVTQTPSHQVTQMGQEVILRCVPISNHLYFYWYRQILGQKVEFLVSFYNNEISEKSEIFDDQFSVERPDGSNFTLKIRSTKLEDSAMYFCASSEGSRAGEKLFFGSGTQLSVL.